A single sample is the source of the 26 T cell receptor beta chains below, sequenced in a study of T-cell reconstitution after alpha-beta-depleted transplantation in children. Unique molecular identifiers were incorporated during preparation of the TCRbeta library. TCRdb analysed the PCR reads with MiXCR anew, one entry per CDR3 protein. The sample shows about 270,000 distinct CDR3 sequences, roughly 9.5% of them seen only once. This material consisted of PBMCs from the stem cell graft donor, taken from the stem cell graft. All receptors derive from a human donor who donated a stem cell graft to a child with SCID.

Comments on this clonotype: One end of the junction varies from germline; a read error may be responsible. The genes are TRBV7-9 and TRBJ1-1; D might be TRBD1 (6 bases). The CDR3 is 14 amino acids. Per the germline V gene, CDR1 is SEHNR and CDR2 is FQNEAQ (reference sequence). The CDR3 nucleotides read TGTGCCACCAGCTTACGGACAGCAAACACTGAAGCTTTCTTT. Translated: CATSLRTANTEAFF. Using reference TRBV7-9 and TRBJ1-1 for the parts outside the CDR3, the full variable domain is DTGVSQNPRHKITKRGQNVTFRCDPISEHNRLYWYRQTLGQGPEFLTYFQNEAQLEKSRLLSDRFSAERPKGSFSTLEIQRTEQGDSAMYLCATSLRTANTEAFFGQGTRLTVV.

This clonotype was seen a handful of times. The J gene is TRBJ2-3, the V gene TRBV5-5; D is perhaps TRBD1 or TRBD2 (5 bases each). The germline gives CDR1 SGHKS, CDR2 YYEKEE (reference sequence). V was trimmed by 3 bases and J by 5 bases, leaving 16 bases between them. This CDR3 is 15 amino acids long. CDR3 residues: CASSWSPGSQDTQYF. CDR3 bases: TGTGCCAGCAGCTGGAGCCCAGGGAGTCAAGATACGCAGTATTTT.

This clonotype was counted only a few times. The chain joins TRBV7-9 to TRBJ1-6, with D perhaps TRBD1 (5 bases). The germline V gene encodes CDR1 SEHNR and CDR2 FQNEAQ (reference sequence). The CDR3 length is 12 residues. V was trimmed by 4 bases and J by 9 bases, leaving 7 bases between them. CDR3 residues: CASSSRGSPLHF. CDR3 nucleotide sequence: TGTGCCAGCAGCTCTAGGGGTTCACCCCTCCACTTT.

The CDR3, as DNA: TGTGCCAGCAGCTTACTTGGGGTGGGGGCCAACGTCCTGACTTTC. This codes for CASSLLGVGANVLTF. The chain recombines TRBV7-8 with TRBJ2-6; the D is unclear. The CDR3 totals 15 residues. Trimming took off 2 bases at V and 4 bases at J, with 9 bases between the two ends. Per germline, CDR1 SGHVS and CDR2 FQNEAQ. The whole variable domain, filled in from reference TRBV7-8 and TRBJ2-6, reads GAGVSQSPRYKVAKRGQDVALRCDPISGHVSLFWYQQALGQGPEFLTYFQNEAQLDKSGLPSDRFFAERPEGSVSTLKIQRTQQEDSAVYLCASSLLGVGANVLTFGAGSRLTVL.

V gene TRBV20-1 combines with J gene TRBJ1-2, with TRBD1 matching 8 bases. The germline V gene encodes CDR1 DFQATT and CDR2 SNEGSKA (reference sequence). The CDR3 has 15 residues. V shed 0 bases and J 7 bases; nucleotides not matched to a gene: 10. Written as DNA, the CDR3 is TGCAGTGCTAGAGATTGGACAGGGAGGAGAACTGGCTACACCTTC. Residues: CSARDWTGRRTGYTF.

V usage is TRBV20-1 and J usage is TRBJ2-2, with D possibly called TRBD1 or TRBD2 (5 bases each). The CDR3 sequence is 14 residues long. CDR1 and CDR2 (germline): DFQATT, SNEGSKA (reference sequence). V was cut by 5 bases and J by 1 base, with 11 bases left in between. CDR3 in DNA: TGCAGTGCTTCCGGGACGGGGAACACCGGGGAGCTGTTTTTT. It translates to CSASGTGNTGELFF.

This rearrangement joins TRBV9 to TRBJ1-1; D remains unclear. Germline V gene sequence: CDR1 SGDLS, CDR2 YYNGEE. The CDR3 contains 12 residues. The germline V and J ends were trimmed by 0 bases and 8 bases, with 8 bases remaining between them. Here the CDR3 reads CASSVEGLEAFF. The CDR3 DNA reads TGTGCCAGCAGCGTAGAGGGCCTGGAAGCTTTCTTT.

In DNA form, the CDR3 reads TGTGCCATCAGTGAAGCCGGGACAAACACTGAAGCTTTCTTT. As protein: CAISEAGTNTEAFF. The V gene is TRBV10-3, the J gene TRBJ1-1; D is possibly TRBD1 (6 bases). Looked up from germline, CDR1 is ENHRY and CDR2 is SYGVKD. The CDR3 loop spans 14 amino acids. V was trimmed by 3 bases and J by 2 bases, leaving 10 bases between them.

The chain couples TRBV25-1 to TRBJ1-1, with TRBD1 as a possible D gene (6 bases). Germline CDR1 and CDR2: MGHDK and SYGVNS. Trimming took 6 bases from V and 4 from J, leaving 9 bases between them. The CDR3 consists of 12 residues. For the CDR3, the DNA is TGTGCCAGCAGAGGACAGACCACTGAAGCTTTCTTT. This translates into CASRGQTTEAFF.

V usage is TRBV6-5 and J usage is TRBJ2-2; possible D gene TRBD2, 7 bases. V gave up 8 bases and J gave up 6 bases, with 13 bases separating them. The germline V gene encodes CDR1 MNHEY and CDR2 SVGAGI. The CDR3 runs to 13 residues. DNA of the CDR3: TGTGCCAGCGGGGGGGGGCTTCCCGGGGAGCTGTTTTTT. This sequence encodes CASGGGLPGELFF.

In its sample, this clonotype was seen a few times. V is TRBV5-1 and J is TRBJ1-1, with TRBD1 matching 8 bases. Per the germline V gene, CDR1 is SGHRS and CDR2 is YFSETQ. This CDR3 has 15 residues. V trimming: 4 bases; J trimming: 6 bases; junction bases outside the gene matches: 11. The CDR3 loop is CASSGRTGKRSEAFF. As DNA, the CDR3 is TGCGCCAGCAGCGGAAGGACAGGGAAGAGGTCTGAAGCTTTCTTT.

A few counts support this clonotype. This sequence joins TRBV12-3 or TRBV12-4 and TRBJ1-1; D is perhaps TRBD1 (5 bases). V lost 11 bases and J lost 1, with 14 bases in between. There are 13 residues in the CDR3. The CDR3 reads CAGRGQGNTEAFF. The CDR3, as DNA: TGTGCCGGCCGGGGCCAGGGGAACACTGAAGCTTTCTTT.

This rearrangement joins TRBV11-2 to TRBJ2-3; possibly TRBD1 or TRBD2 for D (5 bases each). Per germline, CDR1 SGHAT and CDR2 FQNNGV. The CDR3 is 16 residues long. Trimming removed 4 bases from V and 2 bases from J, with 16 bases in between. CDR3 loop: CASSSPFVGDTDTQYF. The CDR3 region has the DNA TGTGCCAGCAGCTCCCCCTTTGTGGGGGACACAGATACGCAGTATTTT.

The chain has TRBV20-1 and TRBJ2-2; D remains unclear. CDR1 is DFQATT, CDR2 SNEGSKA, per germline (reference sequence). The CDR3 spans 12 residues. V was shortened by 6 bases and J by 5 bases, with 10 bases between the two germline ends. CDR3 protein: CSAHWSTGELFF. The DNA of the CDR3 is TGCAGTGCCCATTGGAGTACCGGGGAGCTGTTTTTT.

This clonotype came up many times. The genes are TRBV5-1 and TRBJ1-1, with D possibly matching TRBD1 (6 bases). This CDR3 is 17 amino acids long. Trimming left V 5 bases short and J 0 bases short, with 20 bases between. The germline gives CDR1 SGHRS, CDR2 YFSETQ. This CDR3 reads CASRREFGGPMNTEAFF. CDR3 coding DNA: TGCGCCAGCAGGAGGGAGTTTGGGGGCCCAATGAACACTGAAGCTTTCTTT.

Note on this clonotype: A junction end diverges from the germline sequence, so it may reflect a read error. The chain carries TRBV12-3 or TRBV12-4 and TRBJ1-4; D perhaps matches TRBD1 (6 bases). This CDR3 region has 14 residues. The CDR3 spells CASSIAGVGEKLFF. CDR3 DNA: TGTGCCAGCAGTATAGCAGGGGTAGGAGAAAAACTGTTTTTT.

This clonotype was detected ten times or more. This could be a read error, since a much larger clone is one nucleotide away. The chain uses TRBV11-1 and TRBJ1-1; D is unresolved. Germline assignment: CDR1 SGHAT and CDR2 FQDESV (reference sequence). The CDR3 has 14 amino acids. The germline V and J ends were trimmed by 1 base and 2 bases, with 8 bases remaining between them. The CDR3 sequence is CASSLVTANTEAFF. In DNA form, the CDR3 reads TGTGCCAGCAGCTTAGTGACGGCAAACACTGAAGCTTTCTTT. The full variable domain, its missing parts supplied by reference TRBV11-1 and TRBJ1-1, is EAEVAQSPRYKITEKSQAVAFWCDPISGHATLYWYRQILGQGPELLVQFQDESVVDDSQLPKDRFSAERLKGVDSTLKIQPAELGDSAMYLCASSLVTANTEAFFGQGTRLTVV.

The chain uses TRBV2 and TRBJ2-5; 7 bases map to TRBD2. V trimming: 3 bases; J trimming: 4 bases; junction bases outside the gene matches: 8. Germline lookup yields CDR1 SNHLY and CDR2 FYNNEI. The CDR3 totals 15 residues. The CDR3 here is CASSESGPSGETQYF. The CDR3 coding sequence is TGTGCCAGCAGTGAGTCGGGACCTAGCGGAGAGACCCAGTACTTC.

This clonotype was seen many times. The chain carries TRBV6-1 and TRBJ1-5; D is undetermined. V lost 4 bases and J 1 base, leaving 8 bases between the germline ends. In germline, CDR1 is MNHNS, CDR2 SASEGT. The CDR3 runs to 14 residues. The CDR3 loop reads CASSASFSNQPQHF. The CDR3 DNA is TGTGCCAGCAGTGCGTCGTTCAGCAATCAGCCCCAGCATTTT.

CDR3: CSARDRDRGEQYF. As DNA, the CDR3 is TGCAGTGCTAGAGATAGGGACCGGGGCGAGCAGTACTTC. The rearrangement links TRBV20-1 to TRBJ2-7, with D perhaps matching TRBD1 or TRBD2 (5 bases each). In germline, CDR1 is DFQATT, CDR2 SNEGSKA (reference sequence). The V end lost 0 bases, the J end lost 6 bases, and 12 bases lay between the germline ends. The CDR3 totals 13 residues.

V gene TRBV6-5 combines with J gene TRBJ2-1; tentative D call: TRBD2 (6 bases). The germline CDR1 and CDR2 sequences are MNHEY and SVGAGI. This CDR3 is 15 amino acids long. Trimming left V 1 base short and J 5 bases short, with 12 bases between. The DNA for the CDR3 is TGTGCCAGCAGTTACTTCGGGGGTGGGAACAATGAGCAGTTCTTC. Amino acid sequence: CASSYFGGGNNEQFF.

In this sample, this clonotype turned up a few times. This CDR3 reads CASSPWTGGSEAFF. The CDR3 coding sequence is TGTGCCAGCAGCCCCTGGACAGGGGGCTCTGAAGCTTTCTTT. The chain uses TRBV7-8 and TRBJ1-1, with 11 bases that match TRBD1. J was trimmed by 6 bases and V by 5 bases; bases with no gene match: 5. The CDR3 sequence is 14 residues long. CDR1 and CDR2 (germline): SGHVS, FQNEAQ.

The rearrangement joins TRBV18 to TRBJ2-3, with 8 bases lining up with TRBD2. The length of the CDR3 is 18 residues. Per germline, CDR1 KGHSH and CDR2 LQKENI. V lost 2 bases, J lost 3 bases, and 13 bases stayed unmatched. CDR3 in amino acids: CASSPYRRSGGQTDTQYF. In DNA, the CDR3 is TGTGCCAGCTCACCATACAGGCGGAGCGGGGGCCAAACAGATACGCAGTATTTT.

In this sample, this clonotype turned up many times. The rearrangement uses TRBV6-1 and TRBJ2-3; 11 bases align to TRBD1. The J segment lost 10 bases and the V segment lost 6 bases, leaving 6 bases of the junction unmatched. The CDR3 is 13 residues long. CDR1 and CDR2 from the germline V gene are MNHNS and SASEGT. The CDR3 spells CASSRTGGEAQYF. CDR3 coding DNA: TGTGCCAGCAGCCGGACAGGGGGCGAAGCGCAGTATTTT.

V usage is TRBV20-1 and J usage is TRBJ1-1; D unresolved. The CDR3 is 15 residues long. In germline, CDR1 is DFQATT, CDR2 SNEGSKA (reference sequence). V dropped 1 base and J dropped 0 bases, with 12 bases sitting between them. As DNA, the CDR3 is TGCAGTGCTAGAGTCCCCGGCCATTTGAACACTGAAGCTTTCTTT. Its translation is CSARVPGHLNTEAFF.

The CDR3 sequence is CSVEIDRPYEQYF. In DNA, the CDR3 is TGCAGCGTTGAAATTGATAGGCCCTACGAGCAGTACTTC. The chain uses TRBV29-1 and TRBJ2-7; D gene ambiguous. Germline values: CDR1 SQVTM, CDR2 ANQGSEA. There are 13 residues in the CDR3. V lost 2 bases and J lost 2, with 10 bases in between.